A selection of T cell receptor beta chains follows, all from one sample in a study of T-cell memory formation after mild COVID-19. TCRdb reprocessed the 5' RACE reads with MiXCR, giving one entry per CDR3 protein. The top ten clones hold roughly 14% of a sample with 350,000 to 500,000 distinct CDR3 sequences, 20% to 30% of them seen once. Sequenced: PBMCs or a T cell subset sorted from them (not recorded which). The receptors derive from an adult woman who had mild COVID-19 (a few samples of this study predate the infection). Cell type and time point are not known. CDR3s include the opening cysteine and the closing phenylalanine or tryptophan. Fields, in order: D gene, V gene, clone size, J gene, CDR3 DNA, CDR3 protein. D genes are given only for firm matches. Size is omitted from some rows. Given values are once, few, many or a class for expanded clones.

-	TRBV9	few	TRBJ2-7	TGTGCCAGCAGCGTATCAAGCCGACAGGATATCTACGAGCAGTACTTC	CASSVSSRQDIYEQYF
-	TRBV7-9	few	TRBJ2-1	TGTGCCAGCAGCTCGACCCAGGCCCGGGAAGGATACAATGAGCAGTTCTTC	CASSSTQAREGYNEQFF
TRBD1	TRBV6-5	-	TRBJ2-7	TGTGCCAGCATCGAAACGGGACAGGGAGCCTACGAGCAGTACTTC	CASIETGQGAYEQYF
TRBD1	TRBV12-3/TRBV12-4	-	TRBJ1-6	TGTGCCAGCAGTTCATCCGGACAGGGGGCGAGGTCACCCCTCCACTTT	CASSSSGQGARSPLHF
TRBD2	TRBV5-1	-	TRBJ2-5	TGCGCCAGCAGGAGCGGGATGGTCGAGACCCAGTACTTC	CASRSGMVETQYF
-	TRBV12-5	-	TRBJ2-2	TGTGCTAGTGGTTTGGTCCCGGGCGGGGAGCTGTTTTTT	CASGLVPGGELFF
TRBD1	TRBV9	-	TRBJ1-2	TGTGCCAGCAGCGCCCGACAGGGGACCTATGGCTACACCTTC	CASSARQGTYGYTF
TRBD1	TRBV7-9	few	TRBJ2-7	TGTGCCAGCAGCTTAGCGGACAGGGACGAGCAGTACTTC	CASSLADRDEQYF
TRBD2	TRBV20-1	few	TRBJ2-3	TGCAGTGCCCCGACTAGCGGGAGAACAGGGACAGATACGCAGTATTTT	CSAPTSGRTGTDTQYF
TRBD1	TRBV11-3	many	TRBJ1-2	TGTGCCAGCAGCTTAGAGATGACAGGGGGGATCTATGGCTACACCTTC	CASSLEMTGGIYGYTF
-	TRBV9	-	TRBJ1-3	TGTGCCAGCAGCCCCGTGGTTCGGCCCTCTGGAAACACCATATATTTT	CASSPVVRPSGNTIYF
-	TRBV6-1	-	TRBJ2-5	TGTGCCAGCAGTGAATCCTGGGTGGGGCAAGAGACCCAGTACTTC	CASSESWVGQETQYF
-	TRBV6-6	-	TRBJ1-4	TGTGCCAGCAGTTTCATAACAGAGGAGAGGGCAGAAAAACTGTTTTTT	CASSFITEERAEKLFF
TRBD1	TRBV20-1	-	TRBJ2-7	TGCAGTGCTACCGCCGGACAGGGGGCTGGCTCCTACGAGCAGTACTTC	CSATAGQGAGSYEQYF
-	TRBV20-1	-	TRBJ1-1	TGCAGTGCTAGGCACACTGAAGCTTTCTTT	CSARHTEAFF
TRBD1	TRBV12-3/TRBV12-4	-	TRBJ1-2	TGTGCCAGCAGTTTAGGGGACAGGGGTGGCTACACCTTC	CASSLGDRGGYTF
-	TRBV6-5	-	TRBJ1-2	TGTGCCAGCAGTGATACCTCCCCTAACTATGGCTACAACTTC	CASSDTSPNYGYNF
-	TRBV20-1	-	TRBJ1-1	TGCAGTGCTAGAAGTTTAAACACTGAAGCTTTCTTT	CSARSLNTEAFF